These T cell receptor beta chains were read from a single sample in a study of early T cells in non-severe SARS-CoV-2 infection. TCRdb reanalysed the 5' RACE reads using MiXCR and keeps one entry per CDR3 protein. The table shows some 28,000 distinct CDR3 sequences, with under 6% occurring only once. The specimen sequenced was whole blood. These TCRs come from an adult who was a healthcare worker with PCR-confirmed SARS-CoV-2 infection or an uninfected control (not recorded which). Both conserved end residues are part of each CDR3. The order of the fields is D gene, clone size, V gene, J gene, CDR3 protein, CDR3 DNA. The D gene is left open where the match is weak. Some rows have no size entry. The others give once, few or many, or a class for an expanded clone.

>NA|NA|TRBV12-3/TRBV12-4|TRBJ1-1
CASSFGRRNTEAFF
TGTGCCAGCAGTTTTGGACGGAGGAACACTGAAGCTTTCTTT
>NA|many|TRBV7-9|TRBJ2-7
CASSLASGGSYEQYF
TGTGCCAGCAGCTTAGCGAGTGGCGGTTCGTACGAGCAGTACTTC
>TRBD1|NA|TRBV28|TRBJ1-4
CASSLWSGGSHEKLFF
TGTGCCAGCAGTTTATGGTCAGGGGGGTCCCATGAAAAACTGTTTTTT
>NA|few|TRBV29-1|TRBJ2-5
CSVVVETQYF
TGCAGCGTTGTCGTGGAGACCCAGTACTTC
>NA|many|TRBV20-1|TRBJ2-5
CSAEWAGQSSRGTQYF
TGCAGTGCTGAATGGGCAGGACAGTCATCTAGGGGGACCCAGTACTTC
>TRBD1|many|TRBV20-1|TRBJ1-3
CSAPGTGGGLKNTIYF
TGCAGTGCTCCGGGGACAGGGGGAGGTCTTAAGAACACCATATATTTT
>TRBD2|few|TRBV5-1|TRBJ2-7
CASSLWLAGTSSYEQYF
TGCGCCAGCAGCTTATGGCTAGCGGGGACGAGCTCCTACGAGCAGTACTTC
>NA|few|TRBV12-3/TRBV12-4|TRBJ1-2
CASSLQLGATYGYTF
TGTGCCAGCAGTTTACAGTTAGGGGCGACCTATGGCTACACCTTC
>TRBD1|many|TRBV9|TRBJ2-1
CASSVYSSGTVLNNEQFF
TGTGCCAGCAGCGTCTACTCCTCCGGGACAGTTTTAAATAATGAGCAGTTCTTC
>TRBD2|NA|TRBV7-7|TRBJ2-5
CASSPGLAGEHQETQYF
TGTGCCAGCAGCCCGGGACTAGCGGGCGAACACCAAGAGACCCAGTACTTC
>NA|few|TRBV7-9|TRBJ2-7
CASSGRYTRQYF
TGTGCCAGCAGCGGGAGATATACGCGGCAGTACTTC
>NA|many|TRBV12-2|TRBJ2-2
CASRLAADPNTGELFF
TGTGCAAGTCGCTTAGCGGCGGATCCGAACACCGGGGAGCTGTTTTTT
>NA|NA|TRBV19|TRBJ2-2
CASNLGAAAGELFF
TGTGCCTCTAACCTGGGGGCCGCGGCCGGGGAGCTGTTTTTT
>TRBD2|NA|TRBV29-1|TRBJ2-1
CSVEGGSSYNEQFF
TGCAGCGTTGAGGGCGGGAGTTCCTACAATGAGCAGTTCTTC
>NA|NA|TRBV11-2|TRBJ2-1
CASSLIADEQFF
TGTGCCAGCAGCTTAATAGCCGATGAGCAGTTCTTC
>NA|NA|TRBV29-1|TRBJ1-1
CSVEDVGGGNAEAFF
TGCAGCGTTGAAGATGTGGGAGGGGGAAACGCTGAAGCTTTCTTT
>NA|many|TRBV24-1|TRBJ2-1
CAVQMAGAHNEQFF
TGTGCCGTACAAATGGCGGGGGCCCACAATGAGCAGTTCTTC
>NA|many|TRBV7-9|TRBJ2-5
CASSFRAETQYF
TGTGCCAGCAGCTTTAGAGCGGAGACCCAGTACTTC
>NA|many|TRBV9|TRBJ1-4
CASSALRGANDEKLFF
TGTGCCAGCAGCGCCCTTCGGGGGGCGAATGATGAAAAACTGTTTTTT
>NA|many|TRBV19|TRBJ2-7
CASSPFGGNSYEQYF
TGTGCCAGTAGCCCTTTTGGGGGGAACTCCTACGAGCAGTACTTC
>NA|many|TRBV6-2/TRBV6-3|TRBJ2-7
CASSNGGRPSYEQYF
TGTGCCAGCAGTAACGGGGGCCGACCCTCCTACGAGCAGTACTTC
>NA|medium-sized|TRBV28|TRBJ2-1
CASSLFSSSYNEQFF
TGTGCCAGCAGTTTATTTTCGAGCTCCTACAATGAGCAGTTCTTC
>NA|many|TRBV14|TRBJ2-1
CASSQHPSYNEQFF
TGTGCCAGCAGCCAACATCCCTCCTACAATGAGCAGTTCTTC
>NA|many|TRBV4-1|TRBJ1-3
CASSHSNTIYF
TGCGCCAGCAGCCACTCCAACACCATATATTTT
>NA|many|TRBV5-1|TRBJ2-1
CASSLTREQFF
TGCGCCAGCAGCCTCACCAGGGAGCAGTTCTTC
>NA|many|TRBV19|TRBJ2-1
CASSTGNEQFF
TGTGCCAGTAGTACCGGGAATGAGCAGTTCTTC
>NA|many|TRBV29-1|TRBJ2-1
CSADPRDTSSNEQFF
TGCAGCGCCGACCCCCGGGACACCTCATCCAATGAGCAGTTCTTC
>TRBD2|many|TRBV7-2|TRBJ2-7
CASSFTSGSYEQYF
TGTGCCAGCAGCTTTACTAGCGGCTCCTACGAGCAGTACTTC
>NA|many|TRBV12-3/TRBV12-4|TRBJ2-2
CASSPWTVTNTGELFF
TGTGCCAGCAGTCCTTGGACAGTTACGAACACCGGGGAGCTGTTTTTT
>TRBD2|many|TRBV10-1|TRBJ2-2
CASSPATSGETGELFF
TGCGCCAGCAGTCCCGCAACTAGCGGGGAAACCGGGGAGCTGTTTTTT
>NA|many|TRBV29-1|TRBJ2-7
CSVGDNSYEQYF
TGCAGCGTTGGGGACAACTCCTACGAGCAGTACTTC
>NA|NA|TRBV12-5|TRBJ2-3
CASGFGDTQYF
TGTGCTAGTGGTTTCGGAGATACGCAGTATTTT
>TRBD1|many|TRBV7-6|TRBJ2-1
CASSLRQGVNNEQFF
TGTGCCAGCAGCTTGCGACAGGGGGTGAACAATGAGCAGTTCTTC
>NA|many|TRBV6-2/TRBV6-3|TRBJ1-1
CASRGGSRTEAFF
TGTGCCAGCAGAGGGGGGAGTCGGACTGAAGCTTTCTTT
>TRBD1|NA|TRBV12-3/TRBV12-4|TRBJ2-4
CASSQTRTGEGDIQYF
TGTGCCAGCAGCCAAACTAGGACAGGGGAGGGAGACATTCAGTACTTC
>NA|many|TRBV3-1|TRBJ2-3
CASSQLSADTQYF
TGTGCCAGCAGCCAATTATCTGCAGATACGCAGTATTTT
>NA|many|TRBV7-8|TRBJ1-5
CASSLAAHQPQHF
TGTGCCAGCAGCTTAGCGGCACATCAGCCCCAGCATTTT
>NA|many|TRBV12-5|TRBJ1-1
CASRAPNTEAFF
TGTGCTAGCAGGGCCCCGAACACTGAAGCTTTCTTT
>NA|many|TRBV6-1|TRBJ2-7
CATEEPPDEQYF
TGTGCGACGGAGGAACCTCCCGACGAGCAGTACTTC
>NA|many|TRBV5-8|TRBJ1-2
CASSFGRGVGYGYTF
TGTGCCAGCAGTTTTGGACGGGGAGTGGGCTATGGCTACACCTTC
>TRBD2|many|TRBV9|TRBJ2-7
CASSVASGTSLPPYEQYF
TGTGCCAGCAGCGTAGCCAGCGGGACTTCGTTACCCCCCTACGAGCAGTACTTC
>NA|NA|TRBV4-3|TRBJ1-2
CASSQDPGTLYGYTF
TGCGCCAGCAGCCAAGACCCCGGGACACTCTATGGCTACACCTTC
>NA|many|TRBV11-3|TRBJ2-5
CASSPDYQETQYF
TGTGCCAGCAGCCCGGACTATCAAGAGACCCAGTACTTC
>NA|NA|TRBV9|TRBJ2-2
CASSVVGVDTGELFF
TGTGCCAGCAGCGTAGTGGGGGTCGACACCGGGGAGCTGTTTTTT
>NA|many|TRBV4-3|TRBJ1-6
CASSQDLVGSQGKLLFYNSPLHF
TGCGCCAGCAGCCAAGATCTGGTTGGATCCCAGGGCAAGCTCTTGTTCTATAATTCACCCCTCCACTTT
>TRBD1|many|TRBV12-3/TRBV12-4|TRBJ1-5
CASSFDRGSQPQHF
TGTGCCAGCAGTTTTGACAGGGGGAGTCAGCCCCAGCATTTT
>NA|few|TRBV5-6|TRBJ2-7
CASSFQGFDEQYF
TGTGCCAGCAGCTTCCAAGGTTTTGACGAGCAGTACTTC
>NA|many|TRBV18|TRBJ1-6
CASSPRQDSSPLHF
TGTGCCAGCTCACCTAGACAGGACAGTTCACCCCTCCACTTT
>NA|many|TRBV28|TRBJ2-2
CASKGRRTGELFF
TGTGCCAGCAAGGGGAGGAGGACCGGGGAGCTGTTTTTT
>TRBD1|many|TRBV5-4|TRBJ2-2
CASSLDRGLTTGELFF
TGTGCCAGCAGCTTGGACAGGGGGCTTACGACCGGGGAGCTGTTTTTT
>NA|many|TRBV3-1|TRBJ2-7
CASSIHTSSQEQYF
TGTGCCAGCAGCATACACACTAGTAGCCAAGAGCAGTACTTC
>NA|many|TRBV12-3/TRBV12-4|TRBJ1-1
CASSLVLPNTEAFF
TGTGCCAGCAGTTTAGTTTTACCGAACACTGAAGCTTTCTTT
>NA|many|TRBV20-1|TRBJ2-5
CSATKPHRDETQYF
TGCAGTGCTACCAAGCCCCACAGGGATGAGACCCAGTACTTC
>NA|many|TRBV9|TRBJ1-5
CASSVAGRSNQPQHF
TGTGCCAGCAGCGTAGCGGGCAGGAGCAATCAGCCCCAGCATTTT
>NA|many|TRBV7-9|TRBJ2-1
CASSLGSDEQFF
TGTGCCAGCAGCTTAGGGAGCGATGAGCAGTTCTTC
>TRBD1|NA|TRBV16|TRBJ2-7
CASSRPTGVSDEQYF
TGTGCCAGCAGCCGCCCGACAGGGGTCAGCGACGAGCAGTACTTC